The 3 T cell receptor beta chains reported below all come from one sample, sequenced in a study of breast tumors, draining lymph nodes, adjacent tissues. TCRdb called the multiplex PCR reads again in MiXCR, with one record for every CDR3 protein. The sample consists of 60,000 to 75,000 distinct CDR3 sequences, less than 60% of them appearing once. Sequenced input: breast tumor tissue. These receptors were collected from a female donor with breast cancer. Some clones in this sample may be carry-over from other donors' samples.

This clonotype was found a few times. The chain uses TRBV24-1 and TRBJ2-5; the D gene could be TRBD1 or TRBD2 (5 bases each). The CDR3 spans 15 residues. The V end lost 3 bases, the J end lost 7 bases, and 17 bases lay between the germline ends. Germline loops: CDR1 KGHDR, CDR2 SFDVKD. CDR3 residues: CATSDQSEGQGTQYF. CDR3 coding DNA: TGTGCCACCAGTGATCAGAGCGAGGGCCAGGGGACCCAGTACTTC.

This clonotype occurred many times. This chain joins TRBV11-2 and TRBJ2-3, with 10 bases lining up with TRBD2. V lost 1 base, J lost 6 bases, and 16 bases stayed unmatched. Per germline, CDR1 SGHAT and CDR2 FQNNGV. The CDR3 contains 19 residues. The CDR3 loop is CASSLVGSGLAGAADTQYF. The CDR3 DNA reads TGTGCCAGCAGCTTAGTCGGGAGTGGGCTAGCGGGAGCGGCTGATACGCAGTATTTT. Full variable domain (rest looked up from reference TRBV11-2 and TRBJ2-3): EAGVAQSPRYKIIEKRQSVAFWCNPISGHATLYWYQQILGQGPKLLIQFQNNGVVDDSQLPKDRFSAERLKGVDSTLKIQPAKLEDSAVYLCASSLVGSGLAGAADTQYFGPGTRLTVL.

In the case of this clonotype: Since a much larger clone is just one base distant, this may be a read error. This rearrangement joins TRBV3-1 to TRBJ1-3, with D tentatively TRBD1 (5 bases). The V gene's germline CDR1 is LGHDT and CDR2 YNNKEL (reference sequence). The CDR3 has 15 amino acids. The CDR3 reads CASSQGRVSGNTMYF. In DNA form, the CDR3 reads TGTGCCAGCAGCCAGGGACGGGTCTCTGGAAACACCATGTATTTT.